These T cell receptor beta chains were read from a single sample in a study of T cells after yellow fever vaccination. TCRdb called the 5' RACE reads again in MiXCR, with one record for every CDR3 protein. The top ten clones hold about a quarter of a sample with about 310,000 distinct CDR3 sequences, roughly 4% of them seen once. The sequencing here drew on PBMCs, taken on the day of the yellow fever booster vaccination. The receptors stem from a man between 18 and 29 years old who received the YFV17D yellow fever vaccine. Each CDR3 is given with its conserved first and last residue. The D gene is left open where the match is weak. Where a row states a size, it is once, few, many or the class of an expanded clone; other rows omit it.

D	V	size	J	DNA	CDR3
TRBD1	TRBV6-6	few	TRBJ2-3	TGTGCCAGCAGTGAGCCAGGGACAGGCACAGATACGCAGTATTTT	CASSEPGTGTDTQYF
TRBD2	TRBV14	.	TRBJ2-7	TGTGCCAGCAGCCAGTCTCTAGCGGGGTCCTACGAGCAGTACTTC	CASSQSLAGSYEQYF
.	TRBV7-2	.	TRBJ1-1	TGTGCCAGCAGCGATTGGAACACTGAAGCTTTCTTT	CASSDWNTEAFF
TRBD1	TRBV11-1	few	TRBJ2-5	TGTGCCAGCAGCGGACAGGACCAAGAGACCCAGTACTTC	CASSGQDQETQYF
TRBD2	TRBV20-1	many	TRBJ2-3	TGCAGTGCTAGAGGCGTTTTGGGCAAAGGACGGGGGGTGGGGCGGACAGATACGCAGTATTTT	CSARGVLGKGRGVGRTDTQYF
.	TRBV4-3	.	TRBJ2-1	TGCGCCAGCAGCCAACCAACAGGGACGGGTGAGCAGTTCTTC	CASSQPTGTGEQFF
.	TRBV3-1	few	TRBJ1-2	TGTGCCAGCAGCCCCATGAGGGGAAACTATGGCTACACCTTC	CASSPMRGNYGYTF
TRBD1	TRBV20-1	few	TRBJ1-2	TGCAGTGCTAGAGCGGCAACCGGGACAGGGGTCCCAATACCCTATGGCTACACCTTC	CSARAATGTGVPIPYGYTF
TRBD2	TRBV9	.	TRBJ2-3	TGTGCCAGCAGCCCCCGTCCCGGGACTAGCGGGGGGGCCAAAACGCAGTATTTT	CASSPRPGTSGGAKTQYF
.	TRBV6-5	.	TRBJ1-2	TGTGCCAGCAGTTACAGAGGAGATGGCTACACCTTC	CASSYRGDGYTF
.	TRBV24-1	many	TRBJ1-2	TGTGCCACCAGTGTCCCACTCCTGTCCAACTATGGCTACACCTTC	CATSVPLLSNYGYTF
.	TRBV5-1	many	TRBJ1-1	TGCGCCAGCAGCTTGGGGGCAGGGAGGGCCACTGAAGCTTTCTTT	CASSLGAGRATEAFF
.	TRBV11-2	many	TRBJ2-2	TGTGCCAGCAGCCAGGACAGAAACACCGGGGAGCTGTTTTTT	CASSQDRNTGELFF
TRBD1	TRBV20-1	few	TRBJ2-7	TGCAGTGCTAGAGATGGGAACGGACAGGGCTACGAGCAGTACTTC	CSARDGNGQGYEQYF
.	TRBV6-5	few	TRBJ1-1	TGTGCCAGCAGTTACTCGACCAGGGAAGGTCTTGGCGCTGAAGCTTTCTTT	CASSYSTREGLGAEAFF
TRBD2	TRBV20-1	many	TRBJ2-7	TGCAGTGCTAGAGGGCCGGGACTAGCATCCTACGAGCAGTACTTC	CSARGPGLASYEQYF
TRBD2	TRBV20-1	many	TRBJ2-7	TGCAGTGGGACACTGGCGGGGGGTTCCTACGAGCAGTACTTC	CSGTLAGGSYEQYF
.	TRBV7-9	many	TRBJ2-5	TGTGCCAGCAGCTTAGGGAGGCGGCATGACTCTCCCCAAGAGACCCAGTACTTC	CASSLGRRHDSPQETQYF
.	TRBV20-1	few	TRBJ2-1	TGCAGTGAAGCGACTTTTAGTGGGGGGCATGAGCAGTTCTTC	CSEATFSGGHEQFF
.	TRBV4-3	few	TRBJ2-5	TGCGCCAGCAGCCAAGGGCTATATGGGCAGCGGGAGACCCAGTACTTC	CASSQGLYGQRETQYF
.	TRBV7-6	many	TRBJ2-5	TGTGCCAGCAGCCAGACAGTAGTACCGGAGACCCAGTACTTC	CASSQTVVPETQYF
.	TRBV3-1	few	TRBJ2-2	TGTGCCAGCAGCCGAGGGTCGTATAACACCGGGGAGCTGTTTTTT	CASSRGSYNTGELFF
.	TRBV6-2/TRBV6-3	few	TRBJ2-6	TGTGCCAGCACCTTACAGAGACGTTACTCTGGGGCCAACGTCCTGACTTTC	CASTLQRRYSGANVLTF
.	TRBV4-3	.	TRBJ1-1	TGCGCCAGCAGCCTTGACGTAAGGGGGTCCTCTGAAGCTTTCTTT	CASSLDVRGSSEAFF
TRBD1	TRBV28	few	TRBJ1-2	TGTGCCAGCAGCACAGGGGGCGCTTTTTATGATGGCTACACCTTC	CASSTGGAFYDGYTF
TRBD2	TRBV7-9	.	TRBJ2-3	TGTGCCAGCAGCTTACCCCGGCTAGCGGGGGCGGGGCCAGATACGCAGTATTTT	CASSLPRLAGAGPDTQYF
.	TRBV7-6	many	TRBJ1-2	TGTGCCAGCAGCGAGGGGGGTCTCTATGGCTACACCTTC	CASSEGGLYGYTF
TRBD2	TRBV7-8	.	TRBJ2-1	TGTGCCAGCAGCTTAGGCCCGATTCTAGCGGGGGTTGTTGAGCAGTTCTTC	CASSLGPILAGVVEQFF
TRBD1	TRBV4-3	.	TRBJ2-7	TGCGCCAGCAGCCCGAACTGGGACAGCCTGCAGTACTTC	CASSPNWDSLQYF
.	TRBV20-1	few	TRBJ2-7	TGCAGTGCTAGTTACGGATTCGCCTACGAGCAGTACTTC	CSASYGFAYEQYF
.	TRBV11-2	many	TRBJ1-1	TGTGCCAGCAGGTTACCGGGAAGGGGCTATGAAGCTTTCTTT	CASRLPGRGYEAFF
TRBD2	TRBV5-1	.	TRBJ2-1	TGCGCCAGCAGCTTCAGTACTAGCGGACCCAATGAGCAGTTCTTC	CASSFSTSGPNEQFF
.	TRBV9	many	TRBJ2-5	TGTGCCAGCAGCGATTCGGGGGTCCAAGAGACCCAGTACTTC	CASSDSGVQETQYF
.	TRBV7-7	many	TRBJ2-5	TGTGCTAGCAGCTTAGTCGGCGGGACCCAAGAGACCCAGTACTTC	CASSLVGGTQETQYF
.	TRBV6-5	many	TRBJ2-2	TGTGCCAGCAGTTACGAGGTGGGGGGGGAGCTGTTTTTT	CASSYEVGGELFF
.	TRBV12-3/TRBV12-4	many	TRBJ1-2	TGTGCCAGCAGTTTTAACAGGGATGGCTACACCTTC	CASSFNRDGYTF
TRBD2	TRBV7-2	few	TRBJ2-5	TGTGCCAGCGCGGGGGACCAGACCCAGTACTTC	CASAGDQTQYF
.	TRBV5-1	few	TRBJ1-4	TGCGCCAGCAGCCTAGGGTCTTGGGATGAAAAACTGTTTTTT	CASSLGSWDEKLFF
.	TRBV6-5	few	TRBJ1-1	TGTGCCAGCAGTCTAGTGAGGTCGAACACTGAAGCTTTCTTT	CASSLVRSNTEAFF
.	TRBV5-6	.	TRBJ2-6	TGTGCCAGCAGCTTGGTGCTAAATCTTAACTCTGGGGCCAACGTCCTGACTTTC	CASSLVLNLNSGANVLTF
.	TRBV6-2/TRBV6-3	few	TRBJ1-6	TGTGCCAGCAGTTACTCGGCAAAATTTTCACCCCTCCACTTT	CASSYSAKFSPLHF
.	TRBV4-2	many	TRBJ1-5	TGTGCCAGCAGCCAAAGTCAGGGGCAGCCCCAGCATTTT	CASSQSQGQPQHF
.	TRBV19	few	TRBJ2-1	TGTGCCAGTAGTATCCAGCCATACAATGAGCAGTTCTTC	CASSIQPYNEQFF
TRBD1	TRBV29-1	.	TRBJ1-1	TGCAGCGGTGCGGGACAGACTAACACTGAAGCTTTCTTT	CSGAGQTNTEAFF
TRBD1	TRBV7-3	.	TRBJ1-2	TGTGCCAGCAGCATGACAGGGGGCGCCTACACCTTC	CASSMTGGAYTF
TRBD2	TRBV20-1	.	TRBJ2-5	TGCAGTGCTAGACCATATCAGCGGGGGGACCAAGAGTCCCAGTACTTC	CSARPYQRGDQESQYF
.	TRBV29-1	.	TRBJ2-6	TGCAGCGTCACAATCGGGGGGGCCAACGTCCTGACTTTC	CSVTIGGANVLTF
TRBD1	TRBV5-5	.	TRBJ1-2	TGTGCCAGCAGCCCGAGGGGGCAAGATGGCTACACCTTC	CASSPRGQDGYTF